Below, 18 T cell receptor beta chains from the same sample are listed, as sequenced in a study of beta chain features in type 1 diabetes. Every bit of the isolated RNA underwent reverse transcription, so sequencing read expressed TCRB transcripts. Clones were read by immunoSEQ multiplex PCR, and TCRdb kept only the in-frame ones, dropping some. Counted here are roughly 400,000 clones, roughly 15% occurring once; the ten biggest clones make up approximately 0.02%. Sequencing used naive CD4+ T cells from blood. All receptors derive from a woman in her late teens or twenties in good health.

This clone was observed a handful of times. This chain uses TRBV27 with TRBJ2-1; TRBD2 might be the D (6 bases). The ends were cut back, 7 bases at V and 3 bases at J, with 16 bases in the middle. Germline loops: CDR1 MNHEY, CDR2 SMNVEV (reference sequence). The CDR3 runs to 15 residues. CDR3 protein: CASTRDSTVYNEQFF. The CDR3 DNA follows: TGTGCCAGCACGCGGGACTCTACAGTCTACAATGAGCAGTTCTTC.

This sequence joins TRBV29-1 and TRBJ1-4, with TRBD1 matching over 9 bases. Per the germline V gene, CDR1 is SQVTM and CDR2 is ANQGSEA. The CDR3 runs 15 residues. Germline trimming cut 5 bases from V and 0 bases from J; bases unmatched to any gene: 4. CDR3 residues: CSVKTGGSTNEKLFF. In DNA form, the CDR3 reads TGCAGCGTTAAGACAGGGGGATCAACTAATGAAAAACTGTTTTTT.

This clone has only a few counts. The rearrangement uses TRBV5-4 and TRBJ2-7; 10 bases map to TRBD1. The V gene end was trimmed by 4 bases and the J gene end by 5 bases; junction bases not matched to a gene: 12. The CDR3 runs to 16 residues. Germline CDR1 SGHNT, CDR2 YYREEE (reference sequence). CDR3 bases: TGTGCCAGCAGCCCCCGGGGACAGGGGTTGAATAACGAGCAGTACTTC. Translating gives CASSPRGQGLNNEQYF.

This clone was observed a handful of times. V usage is TRBV5-4 and J usage is TRBJ1-5; D may be TRBD1 (5 bases). Germline V gene sequence: CDR1 SGHNT, CDR2 YYREEE (reference sequence). The CDR3 sequence is 14 residues long. The germline V and J ends were trimmed by 1 base and 5 bases, with 10 bases remaining between them. The CDR3 DNA reads TGTGCCAGCAGCTTGCGGGGGGTAGATCAGCCCCAGCATTTT. Translated: CASSLRGVDQPQHF.

The V call is TRBV7-8, the J call TRBJ1-1; no clear D gene. Germline V CDR1 and CDR2: SGHVS, FQNEAQ. Trimming removed 3 bases at V and 0 bases at J, with 5 bases between. The CDR3 runs to 13 residues. The CDR3 here is CASSFSVNTEAFF. In DNA form, the CDR3 reads TGTGCCAGCAGCTTTTCAGTGAACACTGAAGCTTTCTTT.

The chain joins TRBV10-1 to TRBJ1-1; D unclear. Germline loops: CDR1 WNHNN, CDR2 SYGVQD (reference sequence). CDR3 size: 14 residues. V lost 8 bases and J lost 4, with 17 bases in between. This CDR3 is CASQVGGRGTEAFF. Here the CDR3 DNA reads TGCGCCAGCCAGGTGGGCGGGCGGGGCACTGAAGCTTTCTTT.

This clone has just a few counts. CDR3 sequence (DNA): TGTGCCAGCAGCTCCTCCAGGGGAAGCGGCACAGATACGCAGTATTTT. This sequence encodes CASSSSRGSGTDTQYF. This chain links TRBV7-3 with TRBJ2-3; possible D gene TRBD1, 6 bases. The CDR3 has 16 amino acids. Germline lookup yields CDR1 SGHTA and CDR2 FQGTGA. V shed 4 bases and J shed 1 base, with 15 bases lying between them.

This clone was detected only once. This chain joins TRBV30 and TRBJ2-7, with D possibly being TRBD2 (6 bases). The CDR3 is made up of 13 amino acids. In germline, CDR1 is GTSNPN, CDR2 SVGIG (reference sequence). The V end was cut by 0 bases, the J end by 5 bases, with 11 bases between. Here the CDR3 DNA reads TGTGCCTGGAGTGTACGGGGAGGTAACGAGCAGTACTTC. The encoded protein is CAWSVRGGNEQYF. Supplemented by reference TRBV30 and TRBJ2-7, the full variable domain reads SQTIHQWPATLVQPVGSPLSLECTVEGTSNPNLYWYRQAAGRGLQLLFYSVGIGQISSEVPQNLSASRPQDRQFILSSKKLLLSDSGFYLCAWSVRGGNEQYFGPGTRLTVT.

V and J are TRBV13 and TRBJ1-3; 8 nucleotides agree with TRBD1. This CDR3 is built from 15 residues. Germline CDR1 is PRHDT and CDR2 is FYEKMQ (reference sequence). Trimming removed 5 bases from V and 2 bases from J; junction bases left unmatched: 5. The CDR3 DNA reads TGTGCCAGCAGCCCGGGGACAGGCACTGGAAACACCATATATTTT. It is translated as CASSPGTGTGNTIYF.

This clone was counted between two and nine times. This chain links TRBV19 with TRBJ2-5, with TRBD1 matching over 8 bases. The V segment lost 1 base and the J segment 7 bases; nucleotides outside the gene matches: 11. CDR3 length: 16 residues. Germline CDR1 is LNHDA and CDR2 is SQIVND (reference sequence). CDR3 region: CASSIGATTGARTQYF. CDR3 in DNA: TGTGCCAGTAGTATAGGCGCCACGACAGGGGCTCGGACCCAGTACTTC.

The rearrangement uses TRBV15 and TRBJ1-1; 7 positions agree with TRBD1. With 0 bases clipped from V and 10 bases from J, the junction kept 5 bases outside the gene matches. Germline CDR1 reads LNHNV; CDR2 reads YYDKDF (reference sequence). The CDR3 contains 13 residues. The CDR3 region is CATSRDEGAVAFF. The CDR3 nucleotides are TGTGCCACCAGCAGAGATGAGGGGGCGGTAGCTTTCTTT.

On this clone: Distinct nucleotide sequences in the sample also encode this CDR3. V usage is TRBV30 and J usage is TRBJ1-5, with D unresolved. Germline loops: CDR1 GTSNPN, CDR2 SVGIG (reference sequence). V was clipped by 0 bases and J by 5 bases, with 8 bases between them. The CDR3 is 13 amino acids. DNA for the CDR3: TGTGCCTGGAGTGTCAGAGAGGATCAGCCCCAGCATTTT. Translating it yields CAWSVREDQPQHF.

V and J are TRBV9 and TRBJ2-7; TRBD1 is a possible D gene (7 bases). Trimming cost V 0 bases and J 7 bases, with 17 bases left between them. Germline V gene data show CDR1 as SGDLS and CDR2 as YYNGEE. The CDR3 contains 15 residues. Here the CDR3 DNA reads TGTGCCAGCAGCGTAGACGGCAGGGGGGCGAGGGAGCAGTACTTC. This translates into CASSVDGRGAREQYF.

This clone turned up a few times. This chain links TRBV30 with TRBJ2-3, with D perhaps matching TRBD2 (6 bases). CDR3 length: 12 residues. V was trimmed by 6 bases and J by 6 bases, leaving 13 bases between them. The V gene's germline CDR1 is GTSNPN and CDR2 SVGIG (reference sequence). CDR3 sequence: CACANGGDTQYF. CDR3 nucleotide sequence: TGTGCCTGTGCCAACGGAGGGGATACGCAGTATTTT.

The chain carries TRBV19 and TRBJ2-5; no definite D call. V was cut by 7 bases and J by 0 bases, with 6 bases left in between. This CDR3 contains 12 residues. Germline V lookup: CDR1 LNHDA, CDR2 SQIVND (reference sequence). The CDR3 nucleotides are TGTGCCAGTAATGGAGACCAAGAGACCCAGTACTTC. It codes for CASNGDQETQYF.

This clone has just a few counts. CDR3 in amino acids: CAWSGEGVRRETQYF. The CDR3, as DNA: TGTGCCTGGAGTGGGGAGGGGGTGAGGAGGGAGACCCAGTACTTC. This chain links TRBV30 with TRBJ2-5; D might be TRBD2 (7 bases). The CDR3 spans 15 residues. Germline V CDR1 and CDR2: GTSNPN, SVGIG (reference sequence). The germline V and J ends were trimmed by 1 base and 5 bases, with 17 bases remaining between them.

This chain joins TRBV13 and TRBJ2-7, with a possible D match to TRBD2 (6 bases). Germline V gives CDR1 PRHDT, CDR2 FYEKMQ (reference sequence). V gave up 6 bases and J gave up 2 bases, with 14 bases separating them. This CDR3 spans 14 amino acids. The CDR3 reads CASRAGTSAYEQYF. The CDR3 nucleotides are TGTGCCAGCAGGGCGGGGACTTCCGCCTACGAGCAGTACTTC. Full variable domain (outside the CDR3, taken from reference TRBV13 and TRBJ2-7): AAGVIQSPRHLIKEKRETATLKCYPIPRHDTVYWYQQGPGQDPQFLISFYEKMQSDKGSIPDRFSAQQFSDYHSELNMSSLELGDSALYFCASRAGTSAYEQYFGPGTRLTVT.

The rearrangement joins TRBV5-1 to TRBJ2-2; D remains unclear. Germline values: CDR1 SGHRS, CDR2 YFSETQ. Between the trimmed V and J ends, which lost 0 bases and 3 bases, there was a span of 6 bases. This CDR3 has 14 amino acids. This CDR3 reads CASSLGLDTGELFF. Written as DNA, the CDR3 is TGCGCCAGCAGCTTGGGACTCGACACCGGGGAGCTGTTTTTT.